The 4 T cell receptor beta chains listed next were all sequenced from one sample in a study of T cells in Graves' hyperthyroidism and ophthalmopathy. The TCR beta CDR3 regions underwent amplification using RNA transcripts as the source. Carried out on the TCR CDR3, a first-round RT-PCR used the HTBI primer set. One entry per CDR3 protein results from TCRdb running MiXCR on the multiplex PCR reads. This sample has about 400,000 distinct CDR3 sequences, with under 15% found just once. The sample was blood. These receptors originate from a woman aged 18-29 years with Graves' hyperthyroidism.

V is TRBV5-1 and J is TRBJ1-1; TRBD1 matches 8 bases. V lost 0 bases, J lost 6 bases, and 1 base stayed unmatched. CDR1 and CDR2 from the germline V gene are SGHRS and YFSETQ. The CDR3 totals 13 residues. CDR3 protein: CASSLDRGSEAFF. CDR3 nucleotides: TGCGCCAGCAGCTTGGACAGGGGGTCTGAAGCTTTCTTT.

This clonotype appeared many times. The rearrangement links TRBV2 to TRBJ1-1; D is unclear. The CDR3 contains 12 residues. Germline CDR1 is SNHLY and CDR2 is FYNNEI. The V end was cut by 7 bases, the J end by 5 bases, with 11 bases between. Written as DNA, the CDR3 is TGTGCCAGCAACCGAGAGAGGACTGAAGCTTTCTTT. It codes for CASNRERTEAFF.

This clonotype was detected ten times or more. The chain uses TRBV12-3 or TRBV12-4 and TRBJ2-7; TRBD2 aligns across 8 bases. The CDR3 extends over 15 amino acids. V dropped 1 base and J dropped 3; count of bases not matched to a gene: 5. CDR3 in amino acids: CASSLDSTSGYEQYF. In DNA form, the CDR3 reads TGTGCCAGCAGTTTAGATTCAACTAGCGGCTACGAGCAGTACTTC.

This clonotype was observed at least ten times. This chain joins TRBV7-2 and TRBJ2-7, with TRBD1 as a possible D gene (6 bases). The CDR3 contains 13 residues. Trimming took 0 bases from V and 7 from J, leaving 10 bases between them. Germline lookup yields CDR1 SGHTA and CDR2 FQGNSA. CDR3: CASSLAGHLEQYF. Here the CDR3 DNA reads TGTGCCAGCAGCTTAGCGGGACATTTGGAGCAGTACTTC.